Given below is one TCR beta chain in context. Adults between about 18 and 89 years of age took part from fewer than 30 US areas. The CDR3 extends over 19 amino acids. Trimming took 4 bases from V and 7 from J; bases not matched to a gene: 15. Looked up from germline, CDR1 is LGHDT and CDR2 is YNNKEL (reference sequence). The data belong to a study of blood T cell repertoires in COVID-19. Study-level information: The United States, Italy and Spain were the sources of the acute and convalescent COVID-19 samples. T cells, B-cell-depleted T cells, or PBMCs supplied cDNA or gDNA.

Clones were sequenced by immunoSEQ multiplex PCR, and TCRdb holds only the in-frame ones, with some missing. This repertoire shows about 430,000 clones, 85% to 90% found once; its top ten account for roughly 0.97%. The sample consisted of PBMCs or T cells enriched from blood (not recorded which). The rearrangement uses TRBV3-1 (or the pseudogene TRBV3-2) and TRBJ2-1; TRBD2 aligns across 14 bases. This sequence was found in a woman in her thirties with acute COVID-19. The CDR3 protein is CASSLRLAGGPNERNEQFF. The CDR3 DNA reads TGTGCCAGCAGCCTGAGACTAGCGGGGGGGCCTAATGAACGAAATGAGCAGTTCTTC.